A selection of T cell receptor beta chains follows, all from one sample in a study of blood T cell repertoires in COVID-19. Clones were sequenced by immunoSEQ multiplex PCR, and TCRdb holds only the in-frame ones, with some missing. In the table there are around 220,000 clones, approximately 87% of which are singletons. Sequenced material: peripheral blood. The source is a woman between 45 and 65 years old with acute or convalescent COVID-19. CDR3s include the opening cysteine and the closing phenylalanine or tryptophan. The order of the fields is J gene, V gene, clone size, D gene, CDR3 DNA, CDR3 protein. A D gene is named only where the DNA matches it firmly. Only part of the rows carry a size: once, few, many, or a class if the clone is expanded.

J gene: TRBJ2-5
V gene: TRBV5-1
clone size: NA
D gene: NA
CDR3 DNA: TGCGCCAGCAGCTTGGGCCGGGAGACCCAGTACTTC
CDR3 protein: CASSLGRETQYF

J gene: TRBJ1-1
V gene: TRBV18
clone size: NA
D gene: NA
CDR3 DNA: TGTGCCAGCTCAGAGACAGTGAACACTGAAGCTTTCTTT
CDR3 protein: CASSETVNTEAFF

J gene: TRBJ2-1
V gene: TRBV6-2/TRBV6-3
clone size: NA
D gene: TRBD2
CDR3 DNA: TGTGCCAGCAGTTACTCCGGACTAGCGGGAGGAGCTGAGCAGTTCTTC
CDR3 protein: CASSYSGLAGGAEQFF

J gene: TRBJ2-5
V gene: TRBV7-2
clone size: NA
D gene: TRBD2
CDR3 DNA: TGTGCCAGCAGCTTTACTAGCGGTCAAGAGACCCAGTACTTC
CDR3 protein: CASSFTSGQETQYF

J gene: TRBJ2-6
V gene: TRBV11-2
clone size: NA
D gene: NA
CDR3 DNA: TGTGCCAGCAGTAGAGACAGCTCTGGGGCCAACGTCCTGACTTTC
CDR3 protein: CASSRDSSGANVLTF

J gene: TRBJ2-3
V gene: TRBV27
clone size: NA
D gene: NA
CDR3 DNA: TGTGCCAGCAGCCCCGGACAGTACACAGATACGCAGTATTTT
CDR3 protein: CASSPGQYTDTQYF

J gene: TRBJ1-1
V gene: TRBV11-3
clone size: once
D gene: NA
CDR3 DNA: TGTGCCAGCAGCCCAAATTCACAGGGTGGCACTGAAGCTTTCTTT
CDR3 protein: CASSPNSQGGTEAFF

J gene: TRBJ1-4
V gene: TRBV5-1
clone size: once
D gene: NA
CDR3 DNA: TGCGCCAGCAGCCGGACAGCCTCTAATGAAAAACTGTTTTTT
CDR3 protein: CASSRTASNEKLFF

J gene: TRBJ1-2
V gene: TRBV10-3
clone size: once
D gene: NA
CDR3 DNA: TGTGCCATCAGAGAGATTGACAGGAACCATGGCTACACCTTC
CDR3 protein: CAIREIDRNHGYTF

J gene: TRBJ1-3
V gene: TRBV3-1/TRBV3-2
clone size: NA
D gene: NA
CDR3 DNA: TGTGCCAGCAGCCAACAGGGCTCTGGAAACACCATATATTTT
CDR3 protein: CASSQQGSGNTIYF

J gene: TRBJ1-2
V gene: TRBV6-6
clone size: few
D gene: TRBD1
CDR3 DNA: TGTGCCAGCACCCAGCTTGGACAGGGGGCTGGTGGCTACACCTTC
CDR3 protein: CASTQLGQGAGGYTF

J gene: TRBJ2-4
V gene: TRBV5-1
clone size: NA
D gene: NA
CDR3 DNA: TGCGCCAGCAGCCGCGGACAGGAGGGATTCGATCAGTACTTC
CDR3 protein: CASSRGQEGFDQYF

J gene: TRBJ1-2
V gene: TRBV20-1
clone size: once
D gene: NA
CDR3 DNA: TGCAGTGCTAGAAGCGATGGCTACACCTTC
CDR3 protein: CSARSDGYTF

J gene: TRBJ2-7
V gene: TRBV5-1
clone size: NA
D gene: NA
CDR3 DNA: TGCGCCAGCAGCACCACCCCAGGGGTTAGGGACGAGCAGTACTTC
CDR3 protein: CASSTTPGVRDEQYF

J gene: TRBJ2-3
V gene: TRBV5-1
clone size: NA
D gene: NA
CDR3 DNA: TGCGCCAGCAGCTTGGGGCAGGGGTCCGGAGATACGCAGTATTTT
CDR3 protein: CASSLGQGSGDTQYF

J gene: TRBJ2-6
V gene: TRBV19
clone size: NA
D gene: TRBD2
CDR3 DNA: TGTGCCAGTAGTACCTCCGTGGGGGGGTCTGGGGCCAACGTCCTGACTTTC
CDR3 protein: CASSTSVGGSGANVLTF

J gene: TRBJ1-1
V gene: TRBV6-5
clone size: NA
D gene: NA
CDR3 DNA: TGTGCCAGCAGGAGAATCACAGGGAACACTGAAGCTTTCTTT
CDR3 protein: CASRRITGNTEAFF

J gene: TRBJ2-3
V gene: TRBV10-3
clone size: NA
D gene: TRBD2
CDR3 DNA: TGTGCCGCCGCGGGGACTAATACAGATACGCAGTATTTT
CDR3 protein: CAAAGTNTDTQYF

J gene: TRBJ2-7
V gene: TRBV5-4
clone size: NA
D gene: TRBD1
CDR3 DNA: TGTGCCAGCAGCTTGACCGGGACAGCCGAGCAGTACTTC
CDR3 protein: CASSLTGTAEQYF

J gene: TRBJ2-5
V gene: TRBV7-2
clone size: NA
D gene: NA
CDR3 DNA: TGTGCCAGCAGCTTAGCGGCGAGTCGGAGGGGCGCGGAGACCCAGTACTTC
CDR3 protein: CASSLAASRRGAETQYF

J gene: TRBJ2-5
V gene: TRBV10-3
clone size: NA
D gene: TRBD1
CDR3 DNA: TGTGCCATCAGGAAGGGGACAGGGGAGGTAGAGACCCAGTACTTC
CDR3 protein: CAIRKGTGEVETQYF

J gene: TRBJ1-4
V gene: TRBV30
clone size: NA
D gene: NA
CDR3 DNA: TGTGCCTGGAGTGTACTTGGGGCGGTTTTTAATGAAAAACTGTTTTTT
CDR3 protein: CAWSVLGAVFNEKLFF

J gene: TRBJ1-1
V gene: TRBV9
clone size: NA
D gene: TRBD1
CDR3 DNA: TGTGCCAGCGACCCGGGACAGGGGACTGAAGCTTTCTTT
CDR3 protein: CASDPGQGTEAFF

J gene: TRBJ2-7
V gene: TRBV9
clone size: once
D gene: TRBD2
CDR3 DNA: TGTGCCAGCAGCGGCACTAGCGGGTCTGCCTACGAGCAGTACTTC
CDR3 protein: CASSGTSGSAYEQYF

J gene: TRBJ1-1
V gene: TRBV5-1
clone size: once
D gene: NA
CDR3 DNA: TGCGCCAGCAAAACCGATCGGGGGGGATTAAACACTGAAGCTTTCTTT
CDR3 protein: CASKTDRGGLNTEAFF

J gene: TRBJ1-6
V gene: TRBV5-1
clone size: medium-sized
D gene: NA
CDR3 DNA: TGCGCCAGCAGCCCTGAAGATAGGAGCTCCTATAATTCACCCCTCCACTTT
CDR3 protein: CASSPEDRSSYNSPLHF

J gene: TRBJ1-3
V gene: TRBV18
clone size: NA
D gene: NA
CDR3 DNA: TGTGCCAGCTCCCCCACGACAGCGAGCTCTGGAAACACCATATATTTT
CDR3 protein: CASSPTTASSGNTIYF

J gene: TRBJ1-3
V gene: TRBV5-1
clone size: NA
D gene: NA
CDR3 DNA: TGCGCCAGCAGCTTGAATGGACAGTCATACTCTGGAAACACCATATATTTT
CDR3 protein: CASSLNGQSYSGNTIYF

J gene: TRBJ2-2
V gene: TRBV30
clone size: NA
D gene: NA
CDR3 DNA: TGTGCCTGGAGGTGGGCCTCTGGGGGGAGGACCGGGGAGCTGTTTTTT
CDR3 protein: CAWRWASGGRTGELFF

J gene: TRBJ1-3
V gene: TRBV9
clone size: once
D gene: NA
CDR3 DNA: TGTGCCAGCAGCGTAGGCTGGACAAGTCCTGGAAACACCATATATTTT
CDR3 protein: CASSVGWTSPGNTIYF

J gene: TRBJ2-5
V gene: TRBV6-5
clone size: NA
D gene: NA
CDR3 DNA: TGTGCCAGCAGCACTAAAGAGACCCAGTACTTC
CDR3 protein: CASSTKETQYF

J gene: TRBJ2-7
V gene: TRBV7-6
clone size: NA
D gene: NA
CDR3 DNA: TGTGCCAGCAGCCCCCGGGATACCACCTACGAGCAGTACTTC
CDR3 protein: CASSPRDTTYEQYF

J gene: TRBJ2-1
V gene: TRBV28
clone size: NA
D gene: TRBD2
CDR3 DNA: TGTGCCACCTTTCTAGCGGGAGTTTACAATGAGCAGTTCTTC
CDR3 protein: CATFLAGVYNEQFF

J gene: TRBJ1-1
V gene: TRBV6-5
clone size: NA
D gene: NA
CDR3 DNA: TGTGCCAGCAGCCCCATTTCCCGCCTTCAGGAAGCTTTCTTT
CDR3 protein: CASSPISRLQEAFF

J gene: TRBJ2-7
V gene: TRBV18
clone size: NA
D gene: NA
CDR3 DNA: TGTGCCAGCTCGTTTCGCCGGGGGAAGGAAGACGAGCAGTACTTC
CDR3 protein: CASSFRRGKEDEQYF

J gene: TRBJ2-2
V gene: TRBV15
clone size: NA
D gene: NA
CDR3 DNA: TGTGCCACCAGCAGGATCGGGACACTAAACACCGGGGAGCTGTTTTTT
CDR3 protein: CATSRIGTLNTGELFF

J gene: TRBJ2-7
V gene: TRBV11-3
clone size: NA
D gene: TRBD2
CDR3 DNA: TGTGCCAGCAGCCCCGGGGGGTACGAGCAGTACTTC
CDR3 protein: CASSPGGYEQYF

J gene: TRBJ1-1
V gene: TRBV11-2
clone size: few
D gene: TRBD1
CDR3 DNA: TGTGCCAGCAGTAAGACAGGGGAGACTGAAGCTTTCTTT
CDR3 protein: CASSKTGETEAFF

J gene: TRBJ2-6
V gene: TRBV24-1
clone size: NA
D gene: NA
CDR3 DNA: TGTGCCACCAGTCCCCGGGGTGGGGCTGGGGCCAACGTCCTGACTTTC
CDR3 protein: CATSPRGGAGANVLTF

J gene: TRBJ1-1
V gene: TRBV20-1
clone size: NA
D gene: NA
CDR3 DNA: TGCAGTGCTAGTAGTGGCAGGGTTGACACTGAAGCTTTCTTT
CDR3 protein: CSASSGRVDTEAFF

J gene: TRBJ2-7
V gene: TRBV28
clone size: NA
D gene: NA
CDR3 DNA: TGTGCCAGCAGTCCCAGACAGGTCGCGGAGCAGTACTTC
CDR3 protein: CASSPRQVAEQYF

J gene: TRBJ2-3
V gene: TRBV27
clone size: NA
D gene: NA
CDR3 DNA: TGTGCCAGCAGTTTATACTCGGGAATCCCAGATACGCAGTATTTT
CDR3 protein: CASSLYSGIPDTQYF